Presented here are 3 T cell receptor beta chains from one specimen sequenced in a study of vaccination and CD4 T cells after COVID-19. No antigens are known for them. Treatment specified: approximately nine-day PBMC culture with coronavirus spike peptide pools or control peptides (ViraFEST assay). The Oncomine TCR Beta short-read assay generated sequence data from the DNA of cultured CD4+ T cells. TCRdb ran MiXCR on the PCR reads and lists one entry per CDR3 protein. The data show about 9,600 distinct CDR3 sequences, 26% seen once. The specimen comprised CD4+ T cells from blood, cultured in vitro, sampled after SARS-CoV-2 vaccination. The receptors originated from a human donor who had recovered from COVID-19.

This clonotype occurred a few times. This CDR3 is CASSVGVPTSGVLLYNEQFF. The CDR3 nucleotides are TGTGCCAGCAGCGTAGGGGTCCCGACTAGCGGGGTCCTCCTCTACAATGAGCAGTTCTTC. The chain has TRBV9 and TRBJ2-1, with 11 bases fitting TRBD2. This CDR3 is built from 20 residues. The trim removed 0 bases at V and 3 bases at J, leaving 14 bases unmatched. Germline CDR1 reads SGDLS; CDR2 reads YYNGEE.

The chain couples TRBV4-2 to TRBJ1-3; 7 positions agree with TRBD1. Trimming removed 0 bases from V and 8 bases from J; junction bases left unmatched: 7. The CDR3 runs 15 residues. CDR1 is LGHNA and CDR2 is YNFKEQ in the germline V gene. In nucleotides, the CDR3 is TGTGCCAGCAGCCAAGACAGGCAGGGGGGATACACCATATATTTT. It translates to CASSQDRQGGYTIYF.

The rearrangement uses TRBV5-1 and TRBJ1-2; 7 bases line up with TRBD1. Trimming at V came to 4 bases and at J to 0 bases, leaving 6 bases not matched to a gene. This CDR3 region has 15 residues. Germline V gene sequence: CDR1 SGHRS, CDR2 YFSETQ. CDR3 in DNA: TGCGCCAGCAGCGGACCCGGGACAGCTAACTATGGCTACACCTTC. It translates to CASSGPGTANYGYTF.